The sequence of this TCR beta chain was determined in a study of cytomegalovirus exposure and HLA in healthy donors. Trimming at V came to 1 base and at J to 4 bases, leaving 4 bases not matched to a gene. The CDR3 spans 15 residues. Germline V CDR1 and CDR2: ENHRY, SYGVKD. This PCR relied on a set of 60 Vbeta primers and 13 Jbeta primers. The protocol was immunoSEQ multiplex PCR, while the TCRdb copy is restricted to in-frame clones and leaves out a portion. The sample shows around 110,000 clones, roughly 80% of them seen only once. This clone showed up just once. Sequenced sample: PBMCs. This chain links TRBV10-3 with TRBJ1-1, with TRBD1 matching 9 bases. The clonotype comes from a young man in good health and CMV-seropositive. The CDR3 bases are TGTGCCATCAGTGAGTTACAGGGGGCGGCCACTGAAGCTTTCTTT. It encodes CAISELQGAATEAFF.